Reported below is one T cell receptor beta chain. This sample is drawn from a study of PD-1 blockade in classical Hodgkin lymphoma. The table came from immunoSEQ multiplex PCR; TCRdb's copy has only in-frame clones and leaves some out. The table includes roughly 52,000 clones, roughly nine tenths detected once. Time point noted: cycle 4 day 1 (C4D1), after less than 7 weeks of nivolumab. All patients experienced relapse after autologous stem cell transplantation, and brentuximab vedotin exposure was variable. This CDR3 has 13 amino acids. Trimming took off 2 bases at V and 4 bases at J, with 6 bases between the two ends. Per the germline V gene, CDR1 is MNHEY and CDR2 is SMNVEV (reference sequence).

V usage is TRBV27 and J usage is TRBJ2-1; no definite D call. The clonotype comes from a human donor with classical Hodgkin lymphoma. Sequenced material: peripheral blood mononuclear cells (PBMCs), taken before the fourth cycle of nivolumab. CDR3 in DNA: TGTGCCAGCAGTTTAGAACTTTACAATGAGCAGTTCTTC. Amino acids: CASSLELYNEQFF.